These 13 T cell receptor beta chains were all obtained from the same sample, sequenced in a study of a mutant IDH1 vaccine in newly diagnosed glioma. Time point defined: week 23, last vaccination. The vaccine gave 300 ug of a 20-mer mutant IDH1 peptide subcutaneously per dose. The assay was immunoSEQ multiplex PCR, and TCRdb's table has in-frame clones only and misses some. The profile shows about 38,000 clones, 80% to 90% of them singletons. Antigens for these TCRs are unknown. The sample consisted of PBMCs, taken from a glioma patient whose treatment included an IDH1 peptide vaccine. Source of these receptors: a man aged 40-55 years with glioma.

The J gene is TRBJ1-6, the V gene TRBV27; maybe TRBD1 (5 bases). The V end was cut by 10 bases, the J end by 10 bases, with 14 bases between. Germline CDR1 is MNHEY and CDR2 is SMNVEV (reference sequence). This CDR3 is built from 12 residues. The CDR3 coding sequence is TGTGCCACGGCCAGGGTGGGGTCACCCCTCCACTTT. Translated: CATARVGSPLHF.

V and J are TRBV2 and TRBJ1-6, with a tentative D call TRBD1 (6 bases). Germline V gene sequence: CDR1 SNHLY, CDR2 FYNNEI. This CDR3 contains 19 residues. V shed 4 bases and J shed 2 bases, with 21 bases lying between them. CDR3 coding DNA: TGTGCCAGCAGTGGCGGGGGCCTCGGGGCAAGGGCCTATAATTCACCCCTCCACTTT. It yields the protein CASSGGGLGARAYNSPLHF.

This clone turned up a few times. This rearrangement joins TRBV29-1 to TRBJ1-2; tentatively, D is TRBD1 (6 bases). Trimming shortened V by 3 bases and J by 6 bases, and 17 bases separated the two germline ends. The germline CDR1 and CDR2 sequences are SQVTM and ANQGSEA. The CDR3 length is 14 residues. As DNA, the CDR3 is TGCAGCGTTGAGGGGGAACAGGGCCACCATGGCTACACCTTC. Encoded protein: CSVEGEQGHHGYTF.

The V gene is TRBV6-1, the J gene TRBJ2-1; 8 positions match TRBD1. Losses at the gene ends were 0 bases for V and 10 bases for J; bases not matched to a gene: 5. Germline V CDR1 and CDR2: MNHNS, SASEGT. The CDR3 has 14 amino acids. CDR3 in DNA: TGTGCCAGCAGTGAAGCGCTTCACAGGGGGGAGCAGTTCTTC. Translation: CASSEALHRGEQFF.

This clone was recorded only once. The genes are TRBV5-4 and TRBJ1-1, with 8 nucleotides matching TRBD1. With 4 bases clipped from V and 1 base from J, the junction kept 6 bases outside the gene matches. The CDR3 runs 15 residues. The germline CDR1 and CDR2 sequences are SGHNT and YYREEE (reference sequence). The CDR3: CASSAGQVQNTEAFF. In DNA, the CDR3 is TGTGCCAGCAGCGCGGGACAGGTCCAGAACACTGAAGCTTTCTTT.

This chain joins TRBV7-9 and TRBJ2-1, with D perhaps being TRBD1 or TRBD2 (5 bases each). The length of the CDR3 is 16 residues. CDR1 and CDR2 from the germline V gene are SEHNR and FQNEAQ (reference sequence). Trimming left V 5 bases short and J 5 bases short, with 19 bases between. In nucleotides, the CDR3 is TGTGCCAGCAGCCCGGGACGGCAACTCAAAGACAATGAGCAGTTCTTC. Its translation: CASSPGRQLKDNEQFF. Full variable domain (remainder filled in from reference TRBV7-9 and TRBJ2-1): DTGVSQNPRHKITKRGQNVTFRCDPISEHNRLYWYRQTLGQGPEFLTYFQNEAQLEKSRLLSDRFSAERPKGSFSTLEIQRTEQGDSAMYLCASSPGRQLKDNEQFFGPGTRLTVL.

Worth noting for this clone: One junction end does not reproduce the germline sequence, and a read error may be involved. CDR3 in amino acids: CASSLGLLETQYF. The CDR3, as DNA: TGTGCTAGCAGCTTAGGCCTGTTAGAGACCCAGTACTTC. The chain employs TRBV7-7 and TRBJ2-5; no clear D. CDR3 size: 13 residues. CDR1 is SSHAT, CDR2 FNYEAQ, per germline (reference sequence). Combining the CDR3 with reference TRBV7-7 and TRBJ2-5 gives the whole variable domain GAGVSQSPRYKVTKRGQDVTLRCDPISSHATLYWYQQALGQGPEFLTYFNYEAQPDKSGLPSDRFSAERPEGSISTLTIQRTEQRDSAMYRCASSLGLLETQYFGPGTRLLVL.

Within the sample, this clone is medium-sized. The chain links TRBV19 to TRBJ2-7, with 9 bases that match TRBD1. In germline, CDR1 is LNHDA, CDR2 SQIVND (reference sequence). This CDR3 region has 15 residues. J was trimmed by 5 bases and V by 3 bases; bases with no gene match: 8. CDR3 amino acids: CASSMQSTGGHEQYF. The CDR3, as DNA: TGTGCCAGTAGTATGCAATCGACAGGGGGTCACGAGCAGTACTTC.

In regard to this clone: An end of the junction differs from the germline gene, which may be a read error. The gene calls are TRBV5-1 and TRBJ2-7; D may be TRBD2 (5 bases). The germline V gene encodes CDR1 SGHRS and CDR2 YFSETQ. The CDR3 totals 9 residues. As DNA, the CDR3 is TGCGCCAGCAGCATGAACGGGGACTTC. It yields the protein CASSMNGDF.

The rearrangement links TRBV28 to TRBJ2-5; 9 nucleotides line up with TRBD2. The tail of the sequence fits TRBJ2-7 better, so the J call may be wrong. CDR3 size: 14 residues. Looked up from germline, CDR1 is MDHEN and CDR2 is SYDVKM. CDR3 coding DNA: TGTGCCAGCAGTGTAAGGACTAGCGAATACGAGCAGTACTTC. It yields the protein CASSVRTSEYEQYF.

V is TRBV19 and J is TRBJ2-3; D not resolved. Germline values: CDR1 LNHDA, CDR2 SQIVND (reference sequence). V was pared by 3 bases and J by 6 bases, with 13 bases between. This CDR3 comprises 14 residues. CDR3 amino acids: CASSIGPNQDTQYF. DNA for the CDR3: TGTGCCAGTAGTATCGGTCCTAACCAGGATACGCAGTATTTT.

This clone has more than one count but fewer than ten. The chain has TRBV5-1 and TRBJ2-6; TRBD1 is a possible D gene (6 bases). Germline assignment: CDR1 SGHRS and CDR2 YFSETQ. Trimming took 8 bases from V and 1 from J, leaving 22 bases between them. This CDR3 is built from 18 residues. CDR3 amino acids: CASSDFRDTGSGANVLTF. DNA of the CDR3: TGCGCCAGTTCAGACTTTCGGGACACCGGATCTGGGGCCAACGTCCTGACTTTC.

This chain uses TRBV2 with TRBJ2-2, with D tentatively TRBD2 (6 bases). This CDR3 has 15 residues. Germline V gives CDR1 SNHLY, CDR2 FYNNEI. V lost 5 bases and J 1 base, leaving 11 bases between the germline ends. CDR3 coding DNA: TGTGCCAGCAGTCCCAGGCGGGGGAACACCGGGGAGCTGTTTTTT. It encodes CASSPRRGNTGELFF.